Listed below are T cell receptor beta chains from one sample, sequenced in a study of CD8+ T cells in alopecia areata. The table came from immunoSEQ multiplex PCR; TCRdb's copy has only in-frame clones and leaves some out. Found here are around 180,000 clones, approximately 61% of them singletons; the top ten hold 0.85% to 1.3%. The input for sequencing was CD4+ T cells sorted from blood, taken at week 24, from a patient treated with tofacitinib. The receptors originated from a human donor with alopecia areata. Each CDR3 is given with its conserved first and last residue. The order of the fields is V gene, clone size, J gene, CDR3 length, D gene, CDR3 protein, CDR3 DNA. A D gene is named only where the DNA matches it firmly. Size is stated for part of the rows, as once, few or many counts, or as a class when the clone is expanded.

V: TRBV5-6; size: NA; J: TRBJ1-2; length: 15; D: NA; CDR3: CASIDLGRVLYGYTF; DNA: TGTGCCAGCATCGATCTGGGACGGGTCCTCTATGGCTACACCTTC
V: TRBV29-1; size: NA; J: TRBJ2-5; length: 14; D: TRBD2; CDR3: CSVGGLAGRKTQYF; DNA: TGCAGCGTTGGTGGACTAGCGGGGAGAAAGACCCAGTACTTC
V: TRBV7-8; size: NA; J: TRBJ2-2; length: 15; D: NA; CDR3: CASSLEQGNTGELFF; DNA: TGTGCCAGCAGCTTAGAGCAGGGAAACACCGGGGAGCTGTTTTTT
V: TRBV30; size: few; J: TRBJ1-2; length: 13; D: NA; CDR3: CAWSVGQGYGYTF; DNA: TGTGCCTGGAGTGTGGGGCAGGGCTATGGCTACACCTTC
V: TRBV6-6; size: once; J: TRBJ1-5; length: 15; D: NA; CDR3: CASKLEGLGSEAQHF; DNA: TGTGCCAGCAAACTGGAGGGGTTAGGGAGTGAGGCCCAGCATTTT
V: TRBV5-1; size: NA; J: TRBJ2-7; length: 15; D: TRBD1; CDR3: CASSPSSLGTDEQYF; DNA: TGCGCCAGCAGCCCGAGCTCCCTAGGGACAGACGAGCAGTACTTC
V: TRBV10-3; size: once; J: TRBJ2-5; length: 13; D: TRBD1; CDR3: CAISDRVGETQYF; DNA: TGTGCCATCAGCGACAGGGTCGGGGAGACCCAGTACTTC
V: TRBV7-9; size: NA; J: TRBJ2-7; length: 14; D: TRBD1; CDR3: CASSLIQGASEQYF; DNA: TGTGCCAGCAGCTTAATACAGGGGGCCTCCGAGCAGTACTTC
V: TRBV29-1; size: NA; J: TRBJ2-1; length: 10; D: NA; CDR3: CSVGQLWQFF; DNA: TGCAGCGTTGGTCAGCTGTGGCAGTTCTTC
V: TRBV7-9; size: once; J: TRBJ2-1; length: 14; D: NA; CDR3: CASSLATVSHEQFF; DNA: TGTGCCAGCAGCTTAGCCACAGTTTCGCATGAGCAGTTCTTC
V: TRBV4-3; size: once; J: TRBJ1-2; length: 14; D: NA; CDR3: CASSRDTGNYGYTF; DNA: TGCGCCAGCAGCCGCGATACAGGGAACTATGGCTACACCTTC
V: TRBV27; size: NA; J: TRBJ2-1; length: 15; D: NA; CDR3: CASSFQGGPNNEQFF; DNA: TGTGCCAGCAGTTTTCAGGGGGGTCCCAACAATGAGCAGTTCTTC
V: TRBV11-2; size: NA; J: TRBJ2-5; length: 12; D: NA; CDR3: CASSLGQETQYF; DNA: TGTGCCAGCAGCTTAGGCCAGGAGACCCAGTACTTC
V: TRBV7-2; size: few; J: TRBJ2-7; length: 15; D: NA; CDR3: CASSSFSGTYYEQYF; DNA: TGTGCCAGCAGCTCATTCTCCGGGACTTACTACGAGCAGTACTTC
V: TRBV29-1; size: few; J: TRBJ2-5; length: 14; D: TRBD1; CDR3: CSVKDRGRGETQYF; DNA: TGCAGCGTGAAGGACAGGGGGCGCGGGGAGACCCAGTACTTC
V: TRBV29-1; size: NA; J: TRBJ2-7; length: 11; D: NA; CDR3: CSGGGSREQYF; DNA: TGCAGCGGCGGCGGTTCGCGCGAGCAGTACTTC
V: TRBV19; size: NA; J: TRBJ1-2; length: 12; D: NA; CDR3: CASTAVDYGYTF; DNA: TGTGCCAGTACTGCCGTTGACTATGGCTACACCTTC
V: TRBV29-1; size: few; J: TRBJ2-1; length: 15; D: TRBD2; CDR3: CSTTPPGLQDNEQFF; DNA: TGCAGCACCACGCCCCCGGGACTACAAGACAATGAGCAGTTCTTC
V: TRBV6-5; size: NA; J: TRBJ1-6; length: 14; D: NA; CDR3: CASSPGGSYSPLHF; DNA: TGTGCCAGCAGTCCGGGCGGGAGCTATTCACCCCTCCACTTT
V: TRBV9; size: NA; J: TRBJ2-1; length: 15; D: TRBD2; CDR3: CASSVGIWTSDEQFF; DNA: TGTGCCAGCAGCGTAGGGATTTGGACTAGCGATGAGCAGTTCTTC
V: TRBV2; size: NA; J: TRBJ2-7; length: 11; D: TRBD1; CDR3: CASSYDRGQYF; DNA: TGTGCCAGCAGTTACGACAGGGGGCAGTACTTC
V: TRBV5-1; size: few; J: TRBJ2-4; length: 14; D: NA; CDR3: CASSLTIAKNIQYF; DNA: TGCGCCAGCAGTTTGACTATAGCCAAAAACATTCAGTACTTC
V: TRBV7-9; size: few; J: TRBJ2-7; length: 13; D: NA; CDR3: CASSIGVTYEQYF; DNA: TGTGCCAGCAGCATAGGGGTGACCTACGAGCAGTACTTC
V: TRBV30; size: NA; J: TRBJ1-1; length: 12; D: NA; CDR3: CAWSSARTEAFF; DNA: TGTGCCTGGAGTTCGGCGCGTACTGAAGCTTTCTTT
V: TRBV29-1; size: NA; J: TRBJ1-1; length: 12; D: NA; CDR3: CSVERGGTEAFF; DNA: TGCAGCGTTGAAAGGGGAGGGACTGAAGCTTTCTTT
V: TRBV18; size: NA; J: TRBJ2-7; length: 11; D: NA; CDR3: CASSPMTEQYF; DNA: TGTGCCAGCTCACCAATGACTGAGCAGTACTTC
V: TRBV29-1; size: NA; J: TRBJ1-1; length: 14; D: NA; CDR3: CSVKSGVLNTEAFF; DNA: TGCAGCGTTAAGTCAGGGGTCTTAAACACTGAAGCTTTCTTT
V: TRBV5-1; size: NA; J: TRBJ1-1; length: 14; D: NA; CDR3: CASSATVTNTEAFF; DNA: TGCGCCAGCAGCGCAACAGTAACGAACACTGAAGCTTTCTTT
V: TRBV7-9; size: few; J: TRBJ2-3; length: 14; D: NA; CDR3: CASDLGGGADTQYF; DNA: TGTGCCAGCGACTTAGGGGGAGGGGCAGATACGCAGTATTTT
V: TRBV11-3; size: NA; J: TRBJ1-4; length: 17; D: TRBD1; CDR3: CASSQGSTGQLNEKLFF; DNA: TGTGCCAGCAGCCAGGGGAGTACGGGACAGCTAAATGAAAAACTGTTTTTT
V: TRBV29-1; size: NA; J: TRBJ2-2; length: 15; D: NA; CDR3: CSVGKGAQLTGELFF; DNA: TGCAGCGTTGGAAAAGGGGCACAGCTGACCGGGGAGCTGTTTTTT
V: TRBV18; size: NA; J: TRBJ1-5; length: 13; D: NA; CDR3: CASARDGVQPQHF; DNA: TGTGCCAGCGCACGGGATGGGGTCCAGCCCCAGCATTTT
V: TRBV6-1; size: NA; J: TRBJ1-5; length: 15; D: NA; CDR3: CASIAGTGGTQPQHF; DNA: TGTGCCAGCATCGCCGGGACTGGTGGCACTCAGCCCCAGCATTTT
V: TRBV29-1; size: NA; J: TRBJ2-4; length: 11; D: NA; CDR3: CSAEGSDIQYF; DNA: TGCAGCGCTGAGGGGTCGGACATTCAGTACTTC
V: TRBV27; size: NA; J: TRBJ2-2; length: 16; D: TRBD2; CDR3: CASRPGLAGATGELFF; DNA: TGTGCCAGCAGGCCTGGACTAGCGGGGGCCACCGGGGAGCTGTTTTTT
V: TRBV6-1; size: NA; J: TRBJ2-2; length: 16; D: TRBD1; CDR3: CASSDRGTANTGELFF; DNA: TGTGCCAGCAGTGATAGGGGGACAGCGAACACCGGGGAGCTGTTTTTT
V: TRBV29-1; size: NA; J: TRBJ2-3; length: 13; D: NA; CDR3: CSVRESSADTQYF; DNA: TGCAGCGTTAGGGAATCTAGCGCAGATACGCAGTATTTT
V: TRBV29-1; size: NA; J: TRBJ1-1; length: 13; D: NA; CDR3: CSVLGAMRTEAFF; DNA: TGCAGCGTTCTGGGGGCTATGAGGACTGAAGCTTTCTTT